This entry lists 30 T cell receptor beta chains sequenced from one sample in a study of cytomegalovirus exposure and HLA in healthy donors. The PCR was carried out with 60 Vbeta primers and 13 Jbeta primers. Sequenced by immunoSEQ multiplex PCR; TCRdb stores in-frame clones only, minus some. The repertoire holds 150,000 to 200,000 clones, 65% to 85% seen once, with 1.7% in the top ten. The sample consisted of PBMCs. These receptors were collected from a man aged 40-50 years in good health and CMV-seropositive.

This clone was picked up one time. The J gene is TRBJ1-4, the V gene TRBV28, with D unresolved. This CDR3 is 13 amino acids long. The V gene's germline CDR1 is MDHEN and CDR2 SYDVKM. V was shortened by 3 bases and J by 2 bases, with 4 bases between the two germline ends. The CDR3 loop reads CASSFGTNEKLFF. In DNA form, the CDR3 reads TGTGCCAGCAGTTTTGGCACTAATGAAAAACTGTTTTTT.

Concerning this clone itself: Different DNA sequences within this sample yield the same CDR3. The chain joins TRBV14 to TRBJ2-7; 8 nucleotides align to TRBD2. This CDR3 has 15 residues. V gave up 1 base and J gave up 3 bases; unmatched junction bases: 5. Germline assignment: CDR1 SGHDN and CDR2 FVKESK. CDR3 in amino acids: CASSQGLAGLYEQYF. CDR3 sequence (DNA): TGTGCCAGCAGCCAAGGTCTAGCGGGCCTCTACGAGCAGTACTTC.

The rearrangement joins TRBV30 to TRBJ2-3; D may be TRBD2 (5 bases). This CDR3 region has 17 residues. Between the trimmed V and J ends, which lost 1 base and 1 base, there was a span of 18 bases. Per the germline V gene, CDR1 is GTSNPN and CDR2 is SVGIG (reference sequence). The CDR3 is CAWSGLAFQAGTDTQYF. The DNA for the CDR3 is TGTGCCTGGAGTGGTCTAGCTTTTCAGGCGGGCACAGATACGCAGTATTTT.

The chain combines TRBV19 with TRBJ2-1; 11 bases align to TRBD2. The germline V gene has CDR1 LNHDA and CDR2 SQIVND (reference sequence). V lost 3 bases to trimming and J lost 0 bases; unmatched junction nucleotides: 4. CDR3 length equals 17 residues. CDR3 nucleotide sequence: TGTGCCAGTAGTATGTTAACTAGCGGGAGCTCCTACAATGAGCAGTTCTTC. Amino acid sequence: CASSMLTSGSSYNEQFF.

This sequence joins TRBV2 and TRBJ2-1, with 7 bases fitting TRBD2. CDR1 and CDR2 (germline): SNHLY, FYNNEI. The CDR3 contains 12 residues. V shed 5 bases and J 14 bases; nucleotides not matched to a gene: 9. CDR3 bases: TGTGCCAGCAGTTTCCGATCTGGGAGGGAGTTCTTC. Protein: CASSFRSGREFF.

This chain links TRBV7-2 with TRBJ2-5; 9 nucleotides line up with TRBD1. The J segment lost 4 bases and the V segment lost 1 base, leaving 10 bases of the junction unmatched. Per germline, CDR1 SGHTA and CDR2 FQGNSA. CDR3 length: 17 residues. In DNA, the CDR3 is TGTGCCAGCAGCTTAGGCGGGAACAGGGGGCGGTCAGAGACCCAGTACTTC. It yields the protein CASSLGGNRGRSETQYF.

This clone occurred a few times. This chain joins TRBV9 and TRBJ1-2, with a possible D match to TRBD1 (5 bases). CDR3 length: 13 residues. Trimming took off 0 bases at V and 8 bases at J, with 11 bases between the two ends. CDR1 is SGDLS, CDR2 YYNGEE, per germline. CDR3 nucleotides: TGTGCCAGCAGCGTAGGGGGAGGGGACGGCTACACCTTC. It codes for CASSVGGGDGYTF. Filled out from reference TRBV9 and TRBJ1-2, the complete variable domain reads DSGVTQTPKHLITATGQRVTLRCSPRSGDLSVYWYQQSLDQGLQFLIQYYNGEERAKGNILERFSAQQFPDLHSELNLSSLELGDSALYFCASSVGGGDGYTFGSGTRLTVV.

J is TRBJ2-5 and V is TRBV15; 11 bases line up with TRBD2. Germline trimming cut 4 bases from V and 3 bases from J; bases unmatched to any gene: 7. The CDR3 loop spans 16 amino acids. Germline V gene sequence: CDR1 LNHNV, CDR2 YYDKDF (reference sequence). In nucleotides, the CDR3 is TGTGCCACCAGCATCTTAGCGGGAGGGCCGAAAGAGACCCAGTACTTC. It translates to CATSILAGGPKETQYF. Looking up the rest from reference TRBV15 and TRBJ2-5 gives the full variable domain: DAMVIQNPRYQVTQFGKPVTLSCSQTLNHNVMYWYQQKSSQAPKLLFHYYDKDFNNEADTPDNFQSRRPNTSFCFLDIRSPGLGDTAMYLCATSILAGGPKETQYFGPGTRLLVL.

The gene calls are TRBV11-3 and TRBJ1-1; D is unclear. Per the germline V gene, CDR1 is SGHNT and CDR2 is YENEEA. V lost 5 bases to trimming and J lost 0 bases, with 7 bases between them. The CDR3 totals 13 residues. DNA for the CDR3: TGTGCCAGCAGCCTACGGGTGAACACTGAAGCTTTCTTT. Translated, it gives CASSLRVNTEAFF. Complete variable domain (other parts from reference TRBV11-3 and TRBJ1-1): EAGVVQSPRYKIIEKKQPVAFWCNPISGHNTLYWYLQNLGQGPELLIRYENEEAVDDSQLPKDRFSAERLKGVDSTLKIQPAELGDSAVYLCASSLRVNTEAFFGQGTRLTVV.

The chain has TRBV27 and TRBJ1-2, with D possibly being TRBD1 (6 bases). The CDR3 loop spans 14 amino acids. The V gene's germline CDR1 is MNHEY and CDR2 SMNVEV (reference sequence). V shed 6 bases and J shed 6 bases, with 17 bases lying between them. Written as DNA, the CDR3 is TGTGCCAGCAGGACCGGGGGGGCTTCGGATGGCTACACCTTC. This sequence encodes CASRTGGASDGYTF.

The V call is TRBV11-3, the J call TRBJ2-5; D gene ambiguous. The germline gives CDR1 SGHNT, CDR2 YENEEA. The CDR3 loop spans 12 amino acids. V gave up 5 bases and J gave up 0 bases, with 4 bases separating them. In nucleotides, the CDR3 is TGTGCCAGCAGCCCCAACCAAGAGACCCAGTACTTC. Protein sequence: CASSPNQETQYF.

V is TRBV5-4 and J is TRBJ2-1, with D tentatively TRBD1 (6 bases). The length of the CDR3 is 13 residues. Trimming removed 3 bases at V and 7 bases at J, with 11 bases between. CDR1 is SGHNT and CDR2 is YYREEE in the germline V gene (reference sequence). The CDR3 bases are TGTGCCAGCAGCTACCAAGGGGGTAATGAGCAGTTCTTC. Protein product: CASSYQGGNEQFF.

This chain joins TRBV5-1 and TRBJ1-1, with 7 bases matching TRBD1. Germline V CDR1 and CDR2: SGHRS, YFSETQ. With 4 bases clipped from V and 8 bases from J, the junction kept 11 bases outside the gene matches. This CDR3 is 14 amino acids long. CDR3 coding DNA: TGCGCCAGCAGCCCGACAGGGTTGGTTTTGGAAGCTTTCTTT. Its translation: CASSPTGLVLEAFF.

The gene calls are TRBV28 and TRBJ2-5; 8 positions match TRBD1. In germline, CDR1 is MDHEN, CDR2 SYDVKM. V was clipped by 5 bases and J by 4 bases; unmatched bases: 9. The length of the CDR3 is 15 residues. For the CDR3, the DNA is TGTGCCAGCAGTGGGACTCGGACAGGGAGAGAGACCCAGTACTTC. This encodes CASSGTRTGRETQYF.

The chain has TRBV5-1 and TRBJ2-3; 7 bases line up with TRBD2. This CDR3 has 15 residues. The V gene end was trimmed by 2 bases and the J gene end by 1 base; junction bases not matched to a gene: 4. CDR1 SGHRS and CDR2 YFSETQ come from the germline V gene. For the CDR3, the DNA is TGCGCCAGCAGCTTAGCGGGACCGGGCACAGATACGCAGTATTTT. It codes for CASSLAGPGTDTQYF.

The V gene is TRBV6-5, the J gene TRBJ1-2; 9 nucleotides agree with TRBD1. After removal of 5 bases from V and 8 bases from J, the junction contained 6 bases not matched to a gene. Per germline, CDR1 MNHEY and CDR2 SVGAGI. The CDR3 has 13 residues. The CDR3 DNA reads as TGTGCCAGCAGTCCTACAGGGGGCTGGGGCTACACCTTC. Its translation: CASSPTGGWGYTF.

The chain uses TRBV9 and TRBJ2-2, with TRBD2 matching over 13 bases. CDR1 is SGDLS, CDR2 YYNGEE, per germline. Germline trimming cut 3 bases from V and 5 bases from J; bases unmatched to any gene: 7. The CDR3 is 17 amino acids. The CDR3 sequence: CASSDTSGRARTGELFF. CDR3 bases: TGTGCCAGCAGCGATACTAGCGGGAGGGCCCGGACCGGGGAGCTGTTTTTT. Filled out from reference TRBV9 and TRBJ2-2, the complete variable domain reads DSGVTQTPKHLITATGQRVTLRCSPRSGDLSVYWYQQSLDQGLQFLIQYYNGEERAKGNILERFSAQQFPDLHSELNLSSLELGDSALYFCASSDTSGRARTGELFFGEGSRLTVL.

The chain has TRBV29-1 and TRBJ1-4; D not certain. V lost 7 bases and J 15 bases, leaving 21 bases between the germline ends. This CDR3 has 12 residues. From germline, CDR1 is SQVTM and CDR2 ANQGSEA. This chain's CDR3 is CSAATSGSEMFF. For the CDR3, the DNA is TGCAGCGCTGCCACTTCCGGTTCGGAGATGTTTTTT. Based on the CDR3 plus reference TRBV29-1 and TRBJ1-4, the full variable domain is SAVISQKPSRDICQRGTSLTIQCQVDSQVTMMFWYRQQPGQSLTLIATANQGSEATYESGFVIDKFPISRPNLTFSTLTVSNMSPEDSSIYLCSAATSGSEMFFGSGTQLSVL.

DNA of the CDR3: TGTGCCAGCAGCGCGCTGACTAGCGGGGGGTCCTACAATGAGCAGTTCTTC. Translation: CASSALTSGGSYNEQFF. V gene TRBV9 combines with J gene TRBJ2-1, with TRBD2 matching 13 bases. V dropped 3 bases and J dropped 1; count of bases not matched to a gene: 4. The CDR3 loop spans 17 amino acids. Germline-derived CDR1 and CDR2 are SGDLS and YYNGEE.

V gene TRBV7-9 combines with J gene TRBJ1-2, with D perhaps matching TRBD1 (6 bases). There are 15 residues in the CDR3. The ends were cut back, 4 bases at V and 4 bases at J, with 16 bases in the middle. CDR1 is SEHNR, CDR2 FQNEAQ, per germline (reference sequence). This CDR3 is CASSSPNRDLYGYTF. The DNA for the CDR3 is TGTGCCAGCAGCTCACCGAACAGGGATCTCTATGGCTACACCTTC.

The gene calls are TRBV5-5 and TRBJ1-2; D is uncertain. CDR1 and CDR2 (germline): SGHKS, YYEKEE (reference sequence). This CDR3 has 14 amino acids. The V end was cut by 0 bases, the J end by 5 bases, with 11 bases between. DNA of the CDR3: TGTGCCAGCAGCTTGGCCGAAGAAACTTATGGCTACACCTTC. Translating gives CASSLAEETYGYTF.

The chain carries TRBV2 and TRBJ1-5; 8 bases align to TRBD1. The CDR3 length is 15 residues. The trim removed 5 bases at V and 6 bases at J, leaving 9 bases unmatched. Germline V gene sequence: CDR1 SNHLY, CDR2 FYNNEI. In DNA form, the CDR3 reads TGTGCCAGCAGTTATGAAGGACAGGGTGCTCAGCCCCAGCATTTT. It translates to CASSYEGQGAQPQHF.

This chain joins TRBV7-3 and TRBJ2-2; TRBD2 matches at 13 bases. This CDR3 is 17 amino acids long. J was trimmed by 2 bases and V by 4 bases; bases with no gene match: 4. Germline CDR1 SGHTA, CDR2 FQGTGA. This CDR3 reads CASSSPGLAGNTGELFF. Here the CDR3 DNA reads TGTGCCAGCAGCTCTCCGGGACTAGCGGGAAACACCGGGGAGCTGTTTTTT.

V and J are TRBV5-1 and TRBJ2-5, with TRBD1 identical over 11 bases. The end of the DNA aligns better with TRBJ2-7, so the J call may be wrong. This CDR3 comprises 14 residues. The V gene's germline CDR1 is SGHRS and CDR2 YFSETQ. The CDR3: CASSGTGGSYEQYF. The CDR3 coding sequence is TGCGCCAGCAGCGGGACAGGGGGCTCCTACGAGCAGTACTTC.

The chain joins TRBV29-1 to TRBJ1-2; D uncertain. Trimming removed 2 bases at V and 4 bases at J, with 5 bases between. There are 11 residues in the CDR3. Germline assignment: CDR1 SQVTM and CDR2 ANQGSEA. The CDR3 DNA reads as TGCAGCGTTGAATTCATCTATGGCTACACCTTC. This gives the protein CSVEFIYGYTF.

This chain joins TRBV9 and TRBJ2-3; D uncertain. The CDR3 totals 15 residues. V lost 0 bases, J lost 0 bases, and 8 bases lay in between. CDR1 and CDR2 (germline): SGDLS, YYNGEE. CDR3 bases: TGTGCCAGCAGCGTAGGCGGAGCAAGCACAGATACGCAGTATTTT. Translating it yields CASSVGGASTDTQYF. The entire variable domain, with the rest obtained from reference TRBV9 and TRBJ2-3, is as follows: DSGVTQTPKHLITATGQRVTLRCSPRSGDLSVYWYQQSLDQGLQFLIQYYNGEERAKGNILERFSAQQFPDLHSELNLSSLELGDSALYFCASSVGGASTDTQYFGPGTRLTVL.

This chain joins TRBV9 and TRBJ2-1; D might be TRBD1 (5 bases). V dropped 0 bases and J dropped 4 bases, with 11 bases sitting between them. Germline V gene sequence: CDR1 SGDLS, CDR2 YYNGEE. CDR3 length: 15 residues. The CDR3: CASSVESRVYNEQFF. CDR3 in DNA: TGTGCCAGCAGCGTAGAGAGCAGGGTATACAATGAGCAGTTCTTC.

The J gene is TRBJ2-7, the V gene TRBV7-2; 8 positions agree with TRBD1. This CDR3 is built from 17 residues. The germline CDR1 and CDR2 sequences are SGHTA and FQGNSA. J lost 2 bases, V lost 5 bases, and 14 bases had no gene match. The DNA for the CDR3 is TGTGCCAGCAGCCCCCTAGGGACAGGTCTCCCACCCTACGAGCAGTACTTC. It specifies CASSPLGTGLPPYEQYF.

This clone has a single count. The rearrangement joins TRBV5-8 to TRBJ1-1; D not certain. Germline CDR1 and CDR2: SGHTS and YDEGEE. CDR3 length: 15 residues. Between the trimmed V and J ends, which lost 3 bases and 0 bases, there was a span of 12 bases. The CDR3 loop is CASSSWTLLNTEAFF. CDR3 DNA: TGTGCCAGCAGCTCTTGGACTCTTTTGAACACTGAAGCTTTCTTT.

The V gene is TRBV29-1, the J gene TRBJ1-1; TRBD1 might be the D (5 bases). Germline lookup yields CDR1 SQVTM and CDR2 ANQGSEA. The CDR3 length is 12 residues. The ends were cut back, 5 bases at V and 3 bases at J, with 10 bases in the middle. CDR3 sequence reads: CSVSGGHTEAFF. CDR3 in DNA: TGCAGCGTTTCGGGGGGTCACACTGAAGCTTTCTTT.